This TCR beta chain was recorded in a study of blood T cell repertoires in COVID-19. The wider study: Italy, Spain and the United States were the sources of the convalescent and acute COVID-19 samples. The cDNA or gDNA used as material had been derived from T cells, B-cell-depleted T cells, or PBMCs.

V shed 5 bases and J shed 4 bases, with 18 bases lying between them. The CDR3 consists of 16 residues. CDR1 is SGHVS, CDR2 FQNEAQ, per germline. In the authors' methods: It was from reference gene primer amplification that nucleated cell counts were estimated. The table came from immunoSEQ multiplex PCR; TCRdb's copy has only in-frame clones and leaves some out. V and J calls and clone size follow that table, whereas D and trimming were derived from the DNA. The data show approximately 260,000 clones, around 80% seen once. The chain has TRBV7-8 and TRBJ1-5; D may be TRBD1 (5 bases). The receptor's source is a woman aged 40 to 50 with active or convalescent COVID-19. The specimen sequenced was peripheral blood. The CDR3 nucleotides are TGTGCCAGCAGCCGAGAACCGGACATCCGTAATCAGCCCCAGCATTTT. It yields the protein CASSREPDIRNQPQHF.